This T cell receptor (beta chain) emerged from a study of blood T cell repertoires in COVID-19. Generated by immunoSEQ multiplex PCR, the TCRdb table keeps only in-frame clones and is missing some. The data contain roughly 360,000 clones, roughly 90% of them seen just once; the ten biggest clones take up approximately 1%. The J segment lost 0 bases and the V segment lost 5 bases, leaving 8 bases of the junction unmatched. The CDR3 is made up of 16 amino acids. Germline V gene sequence: CDR1 MGHRA, CDR2 YSYEKL. The source material was PBMCs or T cells enriched from blood (not recorded which). V is TRBV4-1 and J is TRBJ2-7; 9 positions match TRBD1. The clonotype was recovered from a woman in her twenties or thirties with acute COVID-19. The CDR3 nucleotides read TGCGCCAGCAGCTACCCGGGACAGGGCCGCTCCTACGAGCAGTACTTC. Translation: CASSYPGQGRSYEQYF.